One sample yielded the 14 T cell receptor beta chains listed below, sequenced in a study of control samples from healthy donors and cancer patients. Generated by immunoSEQ multiplex PCR, the TCRdb table keeps only in-frame clones and is missing some. The sample table includes 150,000 to 200,000 clones. Sequencing was carried out using blood. The receptor set was obtained from a woman in her thirties in good health.

V is TRBV29-1 and J is TRBJ1-5; TRBD1 agrees at 7 bases. The CDR3 has 14 amino acids. CDR1 SQVTM and CDR2 ANQGSEA come from the germline V gene. The trim removed 5 bases at V and 3 bases at J, leaving 7 bases unmatched. CDR3 loop: CSVTTGRINQPQHF. CDR3 coding DNA: TGCAGCGTTACGACAGGGAGAATCAATCAGCCCCAGCATTTT.

V and J are TRBV7-9 and TRBJ1-1; D call uncertain. The CDR3 is 14 residues long. Trimming stripped 6 bases from V and 0 bases from J, with 11 bases between. In germline, CDR1 is SEHNR, CDR2 FQNEAQ (reference sequence). The CDR3 here is CASSHRYMNTEAFF. The DNA for the CDR3 is TGTGCCAGCAGTCATAGATACATGAACACTGAAGCTTTCTTT.

This chain uses TRBV7-8 with TRBJ2-7; 12 bases agree with TRBD1. The CDR3 is 20 residues long. Germline-derived CDR1 and CDR2 are SGHVS and FQNEAQ. Losses at the gene ends were 0 bases for V and 5 bases for J; bases not matched to a gene: 17. CDR3 DNA: TGTGCCAGCAGCTTAGCTTCTTGGTTCGACGGGACAGGGGGCAACAACGAGCAGTACTTC. Amino acid sequence: CASSLASWFDGTGGNNEQYF. Supplemented by reference TRBV7-8 and TRBJ2-7, the full variable domain reads GAGVSQSPRYKVAKRGQDVALRCDPISGHVSLFWYQQALGQGPEFLTYFQNEAQLDKSGLPSDRFFAERPEGSVSTLKIQRTQQEDSAVYLCASSLASWFDGTGGNNEQYFGPGTRLTVT.

The chain combines TRBV7-9 with TRBJ2-5, with no clear D. The CDR3 is 13 residues long. With 5 bases removed from V and 5 bases from J, the gap between germline ends came to 12 bases. Germline loops: CDR1 SEHNR, CDR2 FQNEAQ (reference sequence). The CDR3 loop reads CASSPYPSETQYF. CDR3 nucleotides: TGTGCCAGCAGCCCTTACCCGTCGGAGACCCAGTACTTC.

This chain uses TRBV2 with TRBJ1-1; tentatively, D is TRBD1 (6 bases). The V end was cut by 6 bases, the J end by 3 bases, with 11 bases between. From germline, CDR1 is SNHLY and CDR2 FYNNEI. The CDR3 has 13 amino acids. CDR3 nucleotide sequence: TGTGCCAGCAGCCTCACAGGGTACACTGAAGCTTTCTTT. It translates to CASSLTGYTEAFF.

The rearrangement links TRBV30 to TRBJ1-4; 10 positions agree with TRBD1. Germline V CDR1 and CDR2: GTSNPN, SVGIG (reference sequence). The CDR3 has 15 amino acids. The V gene end was trimmed by 3 bases and the J gene end by 7 bases; junction bases not matched to a gene: 8. The CDR3 sequence: CAWRGTGVRGEKLFF. The DNA for the CDR3 is TGTGCCTGGAGGGGGACAGGGGTTCGAGGTGAAAAACTGTTTTTT.

The V gene is TRBV11-2, the J gene TRBJ2-2; D is possibly TRBD2 (6 bases). The CDR3 runs to 17 residues. Looked up from germline, CDR1 is SGHAT and CDR2 is FQNNGV. Trimming removed 6 bases from V and 5 bases from J, with 22 bases in between. CDR3 in DNA: TGTGCCAGCAGAAAAATACGCGGGGTAGGGACGACCGGGGAGCTGTTTTTT. It translates to CASRKIRGVGTTGELFF.

The CDR3 region is CASSLDDARGSYEQYF. In nucleotides, the CDR3 is TGTGCCAGCAGCTTAGACGATGCGAGGGGCTCCTACGAGCAGTACTTC. This chain joins TRBV7-9 and TRBJ2-7; possibly TRBD1 or TRBD2 for D (5 bases each). The CDR3 runs 16 residues. CDR1 is SEHNR, CDR2 FQNEAQ, per germline (reference sequence). V was trimmed by 1 base and J by 0 bases, leaving 13 bases between them.

The gene calls are TRBV18 and TRBJ2-3, with no clear D. The CDR3 has 15 amino acids. Germline lookup yields CDR1 KGHSH and CDR2 LQKENI. Trimming removed 4 bases from V and 5 bases from J, with 16 bases in between. CDR3 sequence: CASSRFDPGRDTQYF. DNA of the CDR3: TGTGCCAGCTCACGATTTGACCCAGGCCGAGATACGCAGTATTTT. Full variable domain (missing parts from reference TRBV18 and TRBJ2-3): NAGVMQNPRHLVRRRGQEARLRCSPMKGHSHVYWYRQLPEEGLKFMVYLQKENIIDESGMPKERFSAEFPKEGPSILRIQQVVRGDSAAYFCASSRFDPGRDTQYFGPGTRLTVL.

The chain carries TRBV18 and TRBJ2-5; 7 nucleotides line up with TRBD1. The CDR3 contains 15 residues. Germline CDR1 reads KGHSH; CDR2 reads LQKENI. J was trimmed by 1 base and V by 1 base; bases with no gene match: 3. The CDR3 DNA follows: TGTGCCAGCTCACCACTCGACAGGGCCCAAGAGACCCAGTACTTC. Its protein is CASSPLDRAQETQYF.

This chain links TRBV9 with TRBJ1-6; D is possibly TRBD1 (6 bases). From germline, CDR1 is SGDLS and CDR2 YYNGEE. CDR3 length equals 15 residues. The V gene lost 5 bases and the J gene lost 7 bases, with 16 bases spanning the gap. The CDR3 bases are TGTGCCAGCAGGAACAGGGCTGATGGGAATTCACCCCTCCACTTT. Translation gives CASRNRADGNSPLHF. The full variable domain, with the rest looked up from reference TRBV9 and TRBJ1-6, is DSGVTQTPKHLITATGQRVTLRCSPRSGDLSVYWYQQSLDQGLQFLIQYYNGEERAKGNILERFSAQQFPDLHSELNLSSLELGDSALYFCASRNRADGNSPLHFGNGTRLTVT.

The V gene is TRBV20-1, the J gene TRBJ1-2; D might be TRBD1 (6 bases). Germline CDR1 is DFQATT and CDR2 is SNEGSKA (reference sequence). Trimming removed 3 bases at V and 7 bases at J, with 21 bases between. The CDR3 length is 15 residues. CDR3 region: CSASRRLGGYIGYTF. The CDR3 region has the DNA TGCAGTGCTAGTCGTAGGCTCGGGGGCTATATTGGCTACACCTTC.

On this clone itself: The germline gene is not matched at one end of the junction; a read error may be the cause. The rearrangement joins TRBV7-7 to TRBJ2-5; possible D gene TRBD2, 6 bases. In germline, CDR1 is SSHAT, CDR2 FNYEAQ (reference sequence). The CDR3 covers 15 residues. CDR3 amino acids: CASSLGPGLGGTQYF. CDR3 nucleotides: TGTGCTAGCAGCTTAGGTCCAGGCTTGGGGGGGACCCAGTACTTC. Together with reference TRBV7-7 and TRBJ2-5, the CDR3 gives the full variable domain: GAGVSQSPRYKVTKRGQDVTLRCDPISSHATLYWYQQALGQGPEFLTYFNYEAQPDKSGLPSDRFSAERPEGSISTLTIQRTEQRDSAMYRCASSLGPGLGGTQYFGPGTRLLVL.

The J gene is TRBJ1-2, the V gene TRBV5-4, with TRBD1 matching over 7 bases. CDR3 size: 16 residues. The trim removed 2 bases at V and 4 bases at J, leaving 11 bases unmatched. CDR1 is SGHNT and CDR2 is YYREEE in the germline V gene (reference sequence). CDR3 coding DNA: TGTGCCAGCAGCTTAGCCACAGGGGATTGGGGCTATGGCTACACCTTC. Its translation: CASSLATGDWGYGYTF.